This paragraph reports one TCR beta chain. Its antigen is not identified. This sample was included in a study of OX40 agonist ivuxolimab in advanced cancers. Study-wide points: Patients with a partial response at 0.1-3.0 mg/kg had among the lowest clonal expansion. Expanded clones belonging to CD8+ T cells outnumbered, on average, those of CD4+.

CDR1 is WSHSY, CDR2 SAAADI, per germline. V was shortened by 0 bases and J by 7 bases, with 16 bases between the two germline ends. This CDR3 spans 16 amino acids. TCRdb keeps only in-frame clones here, not all; method: immunoSEQ multiplex PCR. This sample yields about 150,000 clones, of which approximately 94% are seen a single time; about 0.31% belongs to the top ten. V gene TRBV10-2 combines with J gene TRBJ2-1; the D gene is possibly TRBD1 (7 bases). The clonotype comes from an adult with an advanced solid tumor such as melanoma, head and neck, liver or kidney cancer. The sample consisted of CD4+ or CD8+ T cells sorted from blood, taken in a trial of the OX40 agonist ivuxolimab. DNA for the CDR3: TGCGCCAGCAGTGAGTCCCGACAGGGAGGTAGGAATGAGCAGTTCTTC. Protein: CASSESRQGGRNEQFF.